A single sample is the source of the 28 T cell receptor beta chains below, sequenced in a study of cytomegalovirus exposure and HLA in healthy donors. PCR primers comprised 60 Vbeta and 13 Jbeta primers. Here immunoSEQ multiplex PCR was the method, and the copy in TCRdb shows in-frame clones only, minus some. Among over 60,000 clones listed, about 70% were seen once. The sequenced material came from PBMCs. The receptors stem from a man aged 18 to 35 in good health and CMV-seronegative.

V and J are TRBV29-1 and TRBJ2-1, with D perhaps matching TRBD2 (6 bases). Deletions cut 4 bases from V and 5 bases from J, with 18 bases between. The CDR3 length is 15 residues. Germline-derived CDR1 and CDR2 are SQVTM and ANQGSEA. The DNA of the CDR3 is TGCAGCGTTGTTAAGCTATCGGGGGACCACAATGAGCAGTTCTTC. Residues: CSVVKLSGDHNEQFF.

The chain recombines TRBV5-1 with TRBJ2-7; 8 positions match TRBD1. Per germline, CDR1 SGHRS and CDR2 YFSETQ. J gave up 7 bases and V 1 base, and 4 bases lay outside the gene matches. CDR3 length equals 13 residues. The chain's CDR3 is CASSLLQGAEQYV. The DNA of the CDR3 is TGCGCCAGCAGCTTGCTTCAGGGGGCTGAGCAGTACGTC.

This clone was found a few times. This sequence joins TRBV2 and TRBJ2-2, with D possibly TRBD1 on 6 matching bases. With 7 bases removed from V and 0 bases from J, the gap between germline ends came to 21 bases. In germline, CDR1 is SNHLY, CDR2 FYNNEI. The CDR3 contains 18 residues. CDR3 in amino acids: CASTWTEDSFTNTGELFF. CDR3 DNA: TGTGCCAGCACCTGGACAGAAGACAGCTTTACGAACACCGGGGAGCTGTTTTTT.

The chain is built from TRBV7-6 and TRBJ2-5, with D tentatively TRBD2 (6 bases). The V gene's germline CDR1 is SGHVS and CDR2 FNYEAQ. V lost 5 bases and J 1 base, leaving 17 bases between the germline ends. This CDR3 is 16 amino acids long. Written as DNA, the CDR3 is TGTGCCAGCAGCCCCCGACTAGACGGGACCCAAGAGACCCAGTACTTC. Its protein product is CASSPRLDGTQETQYF. The variable domain in full, with the rest retrieved from reference TRBV7-6 and TRBJ2-5, is GAGVSQSPRYKVTKRGQDVALRCDPISGHVSLYWYRQALGQGPEFLTYFNYEAQQDKSGLPNDRFSAERPEGSISTLTIQRTEQRDSAMYRCASSPRLDGTQETQYFGPGTRLLVL.

The V gene is TRBV6-5, the J gene TRBJ2-3, with D perhaps matching TRBD1 (6 bases). This CDR3 region has 13 residues. The V gene's germline CDR1 is MNHEY and CDR2 SVGAGI. Trimming removed 0 bases from V and 10 bases from J, with 11 bases in between. CDR3 nucleotides: TGTGCCAGCAGTTACTCGGACAGAGGTGCGCAGTATTTT. This codes for CASSYSDRGAQYF.

The table lists this clone with a few counts. The chain recombines TRBV6-6 with TRBJ1-5; D not resolved. The CDR3 has 15 amino acids. V lost 0 bases and J lost 6, with 12 bases in between. Germline CDR1 is MNHNY and CDR2 is SVGAGI (reference sequence). CDR3 in amino acids: CASSYSSGSGQPQHF. The DNA of the CDR3 is TGTGCCAGCAGTTACTCCTCGGGGTCGGGTCAGCCCCAGCATTTT.

The chain uses TRBV6-5 and TRBJ1-5; 7 bases map to TRBD1. Germline lookup yields CDR1 MNHEY and CDR2 SVGAGI. The CDR3 extends over 15 amino acids. The V and J ends lost 4 bases and 4 bases, in that order; junction bases with no gene match: 7. DNA of the CDR3: TGTGCCAGCAGTTTCCGGAGGGGGCGGAATCAGCCCCAGCATTTT. It encodes CASSFRRGRNQPQHF.

The chain couples TRBV5-1 to TRBJ2-3, with 7 bases that match TRBD2. V trimming: 0 bases; J trimming: 0 bases; junction bases outside the gene matches: 4. This CDR3 comprises 16 residues. CDR1 and CDR2 from the germline V gene are SGHRS and YFSETQ. CDR3: CASSLALRGSTDTQYF. The CDR3 region has the DNA TGCGCCAGCAGCTTGGCATTGCGGGGGAGCACAGATACGCAGTATTTT.

The V call is TRBV6-4, the J call TRBJ1-1; D not certain. Trimming took off 2 bases at V and 6 bases at J, with 13 bases between the two ends. Germline V lookup: CDR1 MRHNA, CDR2 SNTAGT. There are 14 residues in the CDR3. DNA of the CDR3: TGTGCCAGCAGTGACGCAGCGGGATCGCCTGAAGCTTTCTTT. Its translation is CASSDAAGSPEAFF.

The V gene is TRBV2, the J gene TRBJ1-1; 9 bases line up with TRBD1. Germline V gene sequence: CDR1 SNHLY, CDR2 FYNNEI. Germline trimming cut 8 bases from V and 0 bases from J; bases unmatched to any gene: 4. This CDR3 has 14 amino acids. CDR3 in amino acids: CASETGGLNTEAFF. In nucleotides, the CDR3 is TGTGCCAGCGAGACAGGGGGGTTGAACACTGAAGCTTTCTTT.

The V call is TRBV19, the J call TRBJ2-5, with 7 nucleotides matching TRBD2. CDR1 and CDR2 (germline): LNHDA, SQIVND (reference sequence). V dropped 6 bases and J dropped 0; count of bases not matched to a gene: 10. This CDR3 is built from 16 residues. Written as DNA, the CDR3 is TGTGCCAGTAGCCGGAGGGGAGCGGGGAACCAAGAGACCCAGTACTTC. This translates into CASSRRGAGNQETQYF. Supplemented by reference TRBV19 and TRBJ2-5, the full variable domain reads DGGITQSPKYLFRKEGQNVTLSCEQNLNHDAMYWYRQDPGQGLRLIYYSQIVNDFQKGDIAEGYSVSREKKESFPLTVTSAQKNPTAFYLCASSRRGAGNQETQYFGPGTRLLVL.

V and J are TRBV19 and TRBJ1-5; 7 nucleotides align to TRBD1. Germline V gene sequence: CDR1 LNHDA, CDR2 SQIVND (reference sequence). V lost 4 bases and J lost 0; bases outside the gene matches: 6. The CDR3 runs to 16 residues. In DNA, the CDR3 is TGTGCCAGTAGTACCCAAGGGGGCGGTAGCAATCAGCCCCAGCATTTT. The encoded protein is CASSTQGGGSNQPQHF.

The chain joins TRBV20-1 to TRBJ2-5; D remains ambiguous. Trimming took 4 bases from V and 4 from J, leaving 7 bases between them. This CDR3 contains 11 residues. Looked up from germline, CDR1 is DFQATT and CDR2 is SNEGSKA (reference sequence). The CDR3 DNA follows: TGCAGTGCTAAAGACGGAGAGACCCAGTACTTC. It translates to CSAKDGETQYF.

The CDR3 spells CATFRDRRGGHGYTF. CDR3 DNA sequence: TGTGCCACTTTCAGGGACAGAAGGGGAGGCCATGGCTACACCTTC. The chain has TRBV7-2 and TRBJ1-2, with TRBD1 matching over 7 bases. There are 15 residues in the CDR3. The V gene end was trimmed by 10 bases and the J gene end by 6 bases; junction bases not matched to a gene: 17. CDR1 and CDR2 from the germline V gene are SGHTA and FQGNSA.

The chain uses TRBV7-7 and TRBJ2-5; 12 bases line up with TRBD2. The CDR3 length is 16 residues. Germline V gives CDR1 SSHAT, CDR2 FNYEAQ (reference sequence). Germline trimming cut 5 bases from V and 2 bases from J; bases unmatched to any gene: 6. The CDR3 region is CASSARLAGAQETQYF. CDR3 DNA: TGTGCCAGCAGCGCGAGACTAGCGGGGGCACAAGAGACCCAGTACTTC. Filled out from reference TRBV7-7 and TRBJ2-5, the complete variable domain reads GAGVSQSPRYKVTKRGQDVTLRCDPISSHATLYWYQQALGQGPEFLTYFNYEAQPDKSGLPSDRFSAERPEGSISTLTIQRTEQRDSAMYRCASSARLAGAQETQYFGPGTRLLVL.

J is TRBJ2-3 and V is TRBV5-1; 15 positions agree with TRBD2. The CDR3 covers 19 residues. CDR1 is SGHRS, CDR2 YFSETQ, per germline. J was trimmed by 0 bases and V by 4 bases; bases with no gene match: 9. The CDR3 loop reads CASSGGLAGGRPSTDTQYF. CDR3 bases: TGCGCCAGCAGCGGGGGACTAGCGGGGGGTCGGCCTAGCACAGATACGCAGTATTTT.

This clone was seen once. CDR3 protein: CASITGGMNEQFF. The CDR3 nucleotides are TGTGCCAGCATCACAGGGGGCATGAATGAGCAGTTCTTC. The chain employs TRBV2 and TRBJ2-1; 9 bases line up with TRBD1. The CDR3 loop spans 13 amino acids. The ends lost 7 bases at V and 7 bases at J; junction bases unmatched: 5. Per the germline V gene, CDR1 is SNHLY and CDR2 is FYNNEI.

J is TRBJ2-7 and V is TRBV11-2; D may be TRBD2 (6 bases). The germline V gene encodes CDR1 SGHAT and CDR2 FQNNGV. This CDR3 comprises 15 residues. V lost 5 bases and J 4 bases, leaving 18 bases between the germline ends. CDR3 amino acids: CASSPTGDERYEQYF. The CDR3, as DNA: TGTGCCAGCAGCCCTACGGGGGACGAAAGATACGAGCAGTACTTC.

The rearrangement links TRBV5-4 to TRBJ1-2; D may be TRBD1 (6 bases). Germline CDR1 SGHNT, CDR2 YYREEE (reference sequence). The CDR3 length is 14 residues. Trimming removed 0 bases at V and 8 bases at J, with 14 bases between. CDR3 residues: CASSLVGAVKGYTF. For the CDR3, the DNA is TGTGCCAGCAGCTTGGTGGGGGCGGTTAAAGGCTACACCTTC.

V and J are TRBV11-2 and TRBJ2-1, with 8 nucleotides matching TRBD2. From germline, CDR1 is SGHAT and CDR2 FQNNGV. V trimming: 3 bases; J trimming: 10 bases; junction bases outside the gene matches: 14. CDR3 length: 16 residues. The CDR3 DNA is TGTGCCAGCAGCTTTTCGGCGGTAGCGGGGTCGCGAGAGCAGTTCTTC. Its protein is CASSFSAVAGSREQFF.

The rearrangement uses TRBV25-1 and TRBJ2-5, with 9 bases matching TRBD1. There are 15 residues in the CDR3. V dropped 9 bases and J dropped 5; count of bases not matched to a gene: 13. In germline, CDR1 is MGHDK, CDR2 SYGVNS. CDR3 in DNA: TGTGCCAGTGGGAACCGGGACAGGGTTCGGGAGACCCAGTACTTC. It codes for CASGNRDRVRETQYF.

The genes are TRBV6-6 and TRBJ2-2, with TRBD1 matching over 9 bases. In germline, CDR1 is MNHNY, CDR2 SVGAGI (reference sequence). V lost 6 bases and J lost 4; bases outside the gene matches: 6. The CDR3 runs to 15 residues. The CDR3, as DNA: TGTGCCAGCAGCAGGACAGGGGAGGGCACCGGGGAGCTGTTTTTT. Its translation is CASSRTGEGTGELFF.

The chain uses TRBV5-1 and TRBJ1-4; 10 bases are shared with TRBD1. The CDR3 covers 16 residues. Germline V gives CDR1 SGHRS, CDR2 YFSETQ. V shed 2 bases and J 4 bases; nucleotides not matched to a gene: 5. The CDR3 nucleotides are TGCGCCAGCAGCTTAACCGGGACAGGGGTTAATGAAAAACTGTTTTTT. Translation: CASSLTGTGVNEKLFF.

The J gene is TRBJ1-6, the V gene TRBV28, with D possibly matching TRBD1 (6 bases). The CDR3 is 13 amino acids. Trimming left V 7 bases short and J 5 bases short, with 9 bases between. Germline lookup yields CDR1 MDHEN and CDR2 SYDVKM. Written as DNA, the CDR3 is TGTGCCAGCAAAGGACAGAATAATTCACCCCTCCACTTT. Translated: CASKGQNNSPLHF.

The V and J genes are TRBV6-6 and TRBJ2-2; TRBD1 is a possible D gene (6 bases). The CDR3 runs 16 residues. CDR1 is MNHNY, CDR2 SVGAGI, per germline (reference sequence). V was pared by 2 bases and J by 6 bases, with 16 bases between. The CDR3 DNA reads TGTGCCAGCAGTTACGGTACAGGGAAGGGGGCCGGGGAGCTGTTTTTT. This sequence encodes CASSYGTGKGAGELFF.

The rearrangement links TRBV7-2 to TRBJ2-3; the match to TRBD2 covers 16 bases. CDR1 is SGHTA, CDR2 FQGNSA, per germline. The CDR3 is 18 residues long. Trimming took 5 bases from V and 3 from J; bases not matched to a gene: 8. The CDR3 DNA is TGTGCCAGCAGCATCGCCGGGACTAGCGGGGGGGCGACAGATACGCAGTATTTT. It is translated as CASSIAGTSGGATDTQYF.

The J gene is TRBJ2-6, the V gene TRBV4-2, with 10 bases fitting TRBD1. The CDR3 has 20 amino acids. The J segment lost 0 bases and the V segment lost 3 bases, leaving 11 bases of the junction unmatched. CDR1 LGHNA and CDR2 YNFKEQ come from the germline V gene. The CDR3 DNA is TGTGCCAGCAGCCACATCTCGACAGGGGGCTTGAGCTCTGGGGCCAACGTCCTGACTTTC. Its protein product is CASSHISTGGLSSGANVLTF.

The chain recombines TRBV28 with TRBJ1-2; 7 bases align to TRBD1. V was clipped by 4 bases and J by 7 bases; unmatched bases: 3. The CDR3 is 12 amino acids. Germline CDR1 is MDHEN and CDR2 is SYDVKM. CDR3: CASSSGTAGYTF. In DNA, the CDR3 is TGTGCCAGCAGTTCCGGGACAGCTGGCTACACCTTC.